These 3 T cell receptor beta chains were all obtained from the same sample, sequenced in a study of blood T cell repertoires in COVID-19. Profiling relied on immunoSEQ multiplex PCR, and the TCRdb table lists in-frame clones only, not all of them. The table has about 150,000 clones, approximately 90% seen once. The sample comprised peripheral blood. The source of these receptors is a man between 18 and 29 years old with COVID-19, enrolled during active disease.

This clone was recorded once. The chain combines TRBV28 with TRBJ2-2, with 11 positions matching TRBD1. J lost 6 bases, V lost 3 bases, and 3 bases had no gene match. The CDR3 covers 15 residues. Germline loops: CDR1 MDHEN, CDR2 SYDVKM. The CDR3 here is CASSLDRGLAGELFF. DNA for the CDR3: TGTGCCAGCAGTTTGGACAGGGGGCTAGCCGGGGAGCTGTTTTTT.

This rearrangement joins TRBV27 to TRBJ2-7; TRBD2 agrees at 11 bases. The germline CDR1 and CDR2 sequences are MNHEY and SMNVEV (reference sequence). After removal of 8 bases from V and 4 bases from J, the junction contained 7 bases not matched to a gene. There are 14 residues in the CDR3. CDR3 sequence: CASSGLAGGYEQYF. Written as DNA, the CDR3 is TGTGCCAGCTCCGGGCTAGCGGGAGGTTACGAGCAGTACTTC.

The V and J genes are TRBV13 and TRBJ2-7, with 7 bases identical to TRBD1. V was pared by 1 base and J by 7 bases, with 10 bases of the junction left unmatched. The germline gives CDR1 PRHDT, CDR2 FYEKMQ (reference sequence). This CDR3 contains 15 residues. The CDR3 region has the DNA TGTGCCAGCAGCTTAGAAGGGACAGCAACTAATGAGCAGTACTTC. It codes for CASSLEGTATNEQYF.